The clone carrying this T cell receptor (beta chain) was seen more than once but under ten times. This entry comes from a study of blood T cell repertoires in COVID-19. Whole-study context: The samples span acute and convalescent COVID-19 from the United States, Italy and Spain. PBMCs, B-cell-depleted T cells, or T cells provided the cDNA or gDNA that made up the material.

CDR3 length: 15 residues. Methods used by the authors: Nucleated cell counts were estimated from reference gene primer amplification. Profiling relied on immunoSEQ multiplex PCR, and the TCRdb table lists in-frame clones only, not all of them. Clone size and V and J calls were adopted from that table, with D and trimming inferred from the DNA. The sample consists of about 130,000 clones, nearly 70% of them appearing once. This sequence joins TRBV21-1 and TRBJ1-5; the table's D gene call, TRBD1, was not cross checked with the DNA. TRBV21-1 is a pseudogene segment. This receptor was identified in a woman in her 70s with acute or convalescent COVID-19. The sample consisted of peripheral blood. Here the CDR3 DNA reads TGTGCCAGCATCCAATCGCGGGCAGGGGGTCAGCCCCAGCATTTT. This translates into CASIQSRAGGQPQHF.